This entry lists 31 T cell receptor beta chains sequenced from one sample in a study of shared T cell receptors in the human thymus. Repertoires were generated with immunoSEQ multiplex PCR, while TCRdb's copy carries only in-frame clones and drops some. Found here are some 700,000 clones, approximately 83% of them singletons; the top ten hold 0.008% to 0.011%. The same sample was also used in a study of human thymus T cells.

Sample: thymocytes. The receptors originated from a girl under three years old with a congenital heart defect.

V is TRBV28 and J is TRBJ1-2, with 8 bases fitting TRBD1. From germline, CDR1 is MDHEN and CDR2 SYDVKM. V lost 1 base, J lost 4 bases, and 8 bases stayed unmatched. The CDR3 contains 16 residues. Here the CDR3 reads CASSLFQGAVGYGYTF. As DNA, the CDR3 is TGTGCCAGCAGTTTATTTCAGGGGGCGGTCGGCTATGGCTACACCTTC.

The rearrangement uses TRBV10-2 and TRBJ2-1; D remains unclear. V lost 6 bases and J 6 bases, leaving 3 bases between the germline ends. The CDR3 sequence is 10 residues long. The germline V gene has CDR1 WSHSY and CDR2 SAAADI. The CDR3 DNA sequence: TGCGCCAGCAGGAGCAATGAGCAGTTCTTC. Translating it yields CASRSNEQFF.

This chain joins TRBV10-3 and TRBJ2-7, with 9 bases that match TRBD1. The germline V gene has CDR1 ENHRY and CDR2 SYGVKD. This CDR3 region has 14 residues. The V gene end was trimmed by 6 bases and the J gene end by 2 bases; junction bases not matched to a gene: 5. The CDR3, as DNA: TGTGCCATCAGGGGGACAGGGCCCACCTACGAGCAGTACTTC. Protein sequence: CAIRGTGPTYEQYF.

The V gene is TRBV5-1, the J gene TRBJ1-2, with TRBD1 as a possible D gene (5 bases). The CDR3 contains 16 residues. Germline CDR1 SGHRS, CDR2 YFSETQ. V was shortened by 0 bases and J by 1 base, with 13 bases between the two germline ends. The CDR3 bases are TGCGCCAGCAGCTTGGAGTGTGGGGCGATTAACTATGGCTACACCTTC. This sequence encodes CASSLECGAINYGYTF.

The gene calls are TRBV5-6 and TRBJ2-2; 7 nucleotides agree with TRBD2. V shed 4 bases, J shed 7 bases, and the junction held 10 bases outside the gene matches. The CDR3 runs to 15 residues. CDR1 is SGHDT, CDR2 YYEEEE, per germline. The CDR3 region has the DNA TGTGCCAGCAGCCCTAGGGAGGGCAAGAGCGGGGAGCTGTTTTTT. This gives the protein CASSPREGKSGELFF.

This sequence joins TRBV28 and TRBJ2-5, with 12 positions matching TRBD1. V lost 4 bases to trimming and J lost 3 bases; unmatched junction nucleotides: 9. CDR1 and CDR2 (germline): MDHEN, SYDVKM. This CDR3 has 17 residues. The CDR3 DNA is TGTGCCAGCAGTTCCCGAGGGGGGACAGGGGGCGAAGAGACCCAGTACTTC. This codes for CASSSRGGTGGEETQYF.

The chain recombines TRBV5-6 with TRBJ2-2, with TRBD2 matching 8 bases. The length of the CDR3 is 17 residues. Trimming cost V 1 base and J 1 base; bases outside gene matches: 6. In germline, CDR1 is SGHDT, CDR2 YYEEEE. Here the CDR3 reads CASSLPPGLENTGELFF. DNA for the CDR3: TGTGCCAGCAGCTTGCCCCCGGGACTAGAGAACACCGGGGAGCTGTTTTTT. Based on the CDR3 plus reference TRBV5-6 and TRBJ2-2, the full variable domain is DAGVTQSPTHLIKTRGQQVTLRCSPKSGHDTVSWYQQALGQGPQFIFQYYEEEERQRGNFPDRFSGHQFPNYSSELNVNALLLGDSALYLCASSLPPGLENTGELFFGEGSRLTVL.

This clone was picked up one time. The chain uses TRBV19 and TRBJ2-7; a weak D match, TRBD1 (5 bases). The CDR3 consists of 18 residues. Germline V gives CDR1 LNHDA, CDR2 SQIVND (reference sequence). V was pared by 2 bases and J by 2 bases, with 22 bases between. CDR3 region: CASSIRHGPIRQTYEQYF. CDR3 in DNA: TGTGCCAGTAGTATAAGACACGGGCCTATTAGACAGACCTACGAGCAGTACTTC. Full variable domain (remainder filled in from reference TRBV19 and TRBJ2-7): DGGITQSPKYLFRKEGQNVTLSCEQNLNHDAMYWYRQDPGQGLRLIYYSQIVNDFQKGDIAEGYSVSREKKESFPLTVTSAQKNPTAFYLCASSIRHGPIRQTYEQYFGPGTRLTVT.

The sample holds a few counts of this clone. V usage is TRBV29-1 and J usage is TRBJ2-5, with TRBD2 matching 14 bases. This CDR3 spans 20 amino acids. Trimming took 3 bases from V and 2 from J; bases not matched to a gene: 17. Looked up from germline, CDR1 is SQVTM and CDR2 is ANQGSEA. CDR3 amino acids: CSVDRPLGTSGGPFQETQYF. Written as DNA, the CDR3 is TGCAGCGTTGACAGGCCCTTAGGGACTAGCGGGGGCCCTTTTCAAGAGACCCAGTACTTC.

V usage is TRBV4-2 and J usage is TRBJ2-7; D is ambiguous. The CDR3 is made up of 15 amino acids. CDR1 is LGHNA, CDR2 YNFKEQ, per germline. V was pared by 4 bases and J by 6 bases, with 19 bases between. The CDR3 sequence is CASSPTRAAPSEQYF. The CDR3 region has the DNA TGTGCCAGCAGCCCGACGCGAGCAGCGCCGTCCGAGCAGTACTTC.

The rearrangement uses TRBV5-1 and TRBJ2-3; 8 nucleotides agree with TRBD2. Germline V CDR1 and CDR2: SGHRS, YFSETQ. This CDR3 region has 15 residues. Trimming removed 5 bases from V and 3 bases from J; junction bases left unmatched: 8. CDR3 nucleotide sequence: TGCGCCAGCAGTCAAACCCGGGGGGGTACAGATACGCAGTATTTT. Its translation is CASSQTRGGTDTQYF.

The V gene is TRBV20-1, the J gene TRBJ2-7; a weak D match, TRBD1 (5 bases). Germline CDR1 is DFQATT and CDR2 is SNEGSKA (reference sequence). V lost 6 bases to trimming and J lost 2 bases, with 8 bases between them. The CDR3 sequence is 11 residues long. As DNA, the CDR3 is TGCAGTGCAGGACACACCTACGAGCAGTACTTC. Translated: CSAGHTYEQYF.

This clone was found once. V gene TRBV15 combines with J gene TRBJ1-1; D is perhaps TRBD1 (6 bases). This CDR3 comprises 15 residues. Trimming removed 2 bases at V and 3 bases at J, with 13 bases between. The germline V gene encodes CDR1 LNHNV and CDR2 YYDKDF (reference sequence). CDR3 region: CATSRSYRDDTEAFF. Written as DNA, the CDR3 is TGTGCCACCAGCAGATCCTACAGGGACGACACTGAAGCTTTCTTT.

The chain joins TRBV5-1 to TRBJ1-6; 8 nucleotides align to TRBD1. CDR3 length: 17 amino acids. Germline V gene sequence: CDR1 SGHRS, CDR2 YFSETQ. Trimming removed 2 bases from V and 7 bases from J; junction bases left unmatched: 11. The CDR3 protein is CASSFRPTGQANSPLHF. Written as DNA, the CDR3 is TGCGCCAGCAGCTTTAGACCGACGGGACAGGCGAATTCACCCCTCCACTTT.

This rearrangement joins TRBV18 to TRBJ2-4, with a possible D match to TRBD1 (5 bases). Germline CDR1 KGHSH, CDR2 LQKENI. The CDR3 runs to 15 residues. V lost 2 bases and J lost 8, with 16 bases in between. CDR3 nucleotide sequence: TGTGCCAGCTCACCAGGCAGGGTGCCCCCTCACATTCAGTACTTC. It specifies CASSPGRVPPHIQYF. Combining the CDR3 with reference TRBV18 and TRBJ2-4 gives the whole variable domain NAGVMQNPRHLVRRRGQEARLRCSPMKGHSHVYWYRQLPEEGLKFMVYLQKENIIDESGMPKERFSAEFPKEGPSILRIQQVVRGDSAAYFCASSPGRVPPHIQYFGAGTRLSVL.

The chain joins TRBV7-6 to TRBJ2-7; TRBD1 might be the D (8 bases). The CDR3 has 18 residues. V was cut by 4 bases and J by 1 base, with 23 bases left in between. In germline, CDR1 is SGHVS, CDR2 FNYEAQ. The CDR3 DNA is TGTGCCAGCAGCTCAAGCTTAAAGCGGGACAGGATTTCCTACGAGCAGTACTTC. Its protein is CASSSSLKRDRISYEQYF.

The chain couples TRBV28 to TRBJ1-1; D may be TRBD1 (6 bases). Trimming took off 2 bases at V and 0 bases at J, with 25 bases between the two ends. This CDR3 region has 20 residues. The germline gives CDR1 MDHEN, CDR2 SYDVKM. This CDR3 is CASSLVGYRVEPTMNTEAFF. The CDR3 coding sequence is TGTGCCAGCAGTTTAGTAGGGTACAGGGTTGAGCCCACAATGAACACTGAAGCTTTCTTT. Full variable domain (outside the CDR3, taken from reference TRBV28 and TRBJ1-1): DVKVTQSSRYLVKRTGEKVFLECVQDMDHENMFWYRQDPGLGLRLIYFSYDVKMKEKGDIPEGYSVSREKKERFSLILESASTNQTSMYLCASSLVGYRVEPTMNTEAFFGQGTRLTVV.

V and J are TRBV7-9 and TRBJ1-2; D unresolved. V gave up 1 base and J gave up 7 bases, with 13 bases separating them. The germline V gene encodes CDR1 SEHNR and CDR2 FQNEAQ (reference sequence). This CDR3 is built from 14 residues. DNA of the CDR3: TGTGCCAGCAGCTTAGGCCCCACGGGTTTTGGCTACACCTTC. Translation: CASSLGPTGFGYTF.

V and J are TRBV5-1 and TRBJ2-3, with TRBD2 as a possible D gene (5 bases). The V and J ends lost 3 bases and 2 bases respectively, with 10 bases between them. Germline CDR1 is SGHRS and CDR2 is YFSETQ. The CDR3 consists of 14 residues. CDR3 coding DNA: TGCGCCAGCAGCTATAGCGTTTACACAGATACGCAGTATTTT. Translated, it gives CASSYSVYTDTQYF.

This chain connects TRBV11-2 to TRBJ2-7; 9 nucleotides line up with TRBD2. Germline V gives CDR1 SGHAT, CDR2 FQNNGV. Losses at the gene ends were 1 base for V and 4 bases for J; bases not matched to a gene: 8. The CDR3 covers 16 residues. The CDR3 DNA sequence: TGTGCCAGCAGCTTAGGTGGAGCGGGGGGAAAGTACGAGCAGTACTTC. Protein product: CASSLGGAGGKYEQYF.

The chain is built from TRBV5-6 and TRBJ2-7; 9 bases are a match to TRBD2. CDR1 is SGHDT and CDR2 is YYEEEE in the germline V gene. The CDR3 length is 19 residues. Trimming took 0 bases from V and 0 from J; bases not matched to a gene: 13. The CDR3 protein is CASSLGIRLSGGNSYEQYF. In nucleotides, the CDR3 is TGTGCCAGCAGCTTGGGGATACGACTAAGCGGGGGGAACTCCTACGAGCAGTACTTC.

CDR3 residues: CASRDRGWNGYTF. DNA for the CDR3: TGCGCCAGCCGGGACAGGGGTTGGAATGGCTACACCTTC. The gene calls are TRBV4-3 and TRBJ1-2; 10 bases fit TRBD1. This CDR3 has 13 residues. The germline gives CDR1 LGHNA, CDR2 YSLEER. The V and J ends lost 8 bases and 6 bases, in that order; junction bases with no gene match: 6.

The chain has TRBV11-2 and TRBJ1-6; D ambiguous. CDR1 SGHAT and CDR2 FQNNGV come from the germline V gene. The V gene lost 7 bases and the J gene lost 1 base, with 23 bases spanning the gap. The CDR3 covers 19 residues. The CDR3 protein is CASTLPKVGGGSYNSPLHF. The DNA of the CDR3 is TGTGCCAGCACCCTCCCGAAAGTGGGTGGAGGGTCCTATAATTCACCCCTCCACTTT.

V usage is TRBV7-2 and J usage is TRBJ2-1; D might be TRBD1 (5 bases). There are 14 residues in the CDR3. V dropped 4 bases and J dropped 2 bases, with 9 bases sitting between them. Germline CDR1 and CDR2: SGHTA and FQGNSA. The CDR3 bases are TGTGCCAGCAGCTGCAGGGTTCCCTACAATGAGCAGTTCTTC. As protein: CASSCRVPYNEQFF.

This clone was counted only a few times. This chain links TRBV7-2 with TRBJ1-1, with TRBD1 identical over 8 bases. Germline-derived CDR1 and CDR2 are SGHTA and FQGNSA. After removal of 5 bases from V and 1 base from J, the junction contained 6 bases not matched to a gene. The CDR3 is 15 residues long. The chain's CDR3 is CASSAGQGSNTEAFF. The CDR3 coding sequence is TGTGCCAGCAGCGCAGGACAGGGTTCGAACACTGAAGCTTTCTTT. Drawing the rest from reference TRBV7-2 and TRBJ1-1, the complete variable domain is GAGVSQSPSNKVTEKGKDVELRCDPISGHTALYWYRQSLGQGLEFLIYFQGNSAPDKSGLPSDRFSAERTGGSVSTLTIQRTQQEDSAVYLCASSAGQGSNTEAFFGQGTRLTVV.

CDR3 nucleotide sequence: TGTGCCAGCAGGAGTTCCGGGACACATGATTTTTATGAAGCTTTCTTT. It specifies CASRSSGTHDFYEAFF. The chain combines TRBV25-1 with TRBJ1-1, with D possibly matching TRBD1 (6 bases). Deletions cut 6 bases from V and 7 bases from J, with 24 bases between. Germline values: CDR1 MGHDK, CDR2 SYGVNS. This CDR3 spans 16 amino acids.

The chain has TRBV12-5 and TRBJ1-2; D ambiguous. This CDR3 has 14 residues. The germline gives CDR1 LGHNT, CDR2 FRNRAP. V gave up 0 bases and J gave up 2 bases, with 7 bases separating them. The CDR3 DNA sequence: TGTGCTAGTGGTTTGGTACCCGGGAACTATGGCTACACCTTC. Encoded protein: CASGLVPGNYGYTF.

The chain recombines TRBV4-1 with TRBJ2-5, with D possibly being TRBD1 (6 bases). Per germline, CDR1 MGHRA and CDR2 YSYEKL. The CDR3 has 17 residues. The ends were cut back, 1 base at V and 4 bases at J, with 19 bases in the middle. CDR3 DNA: TGCGCCAGCAGCCAAGCCAGGACACCGAGAGGGGGAGAGACCCAGTACTTC. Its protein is CASSQARTPRGGETQYF.

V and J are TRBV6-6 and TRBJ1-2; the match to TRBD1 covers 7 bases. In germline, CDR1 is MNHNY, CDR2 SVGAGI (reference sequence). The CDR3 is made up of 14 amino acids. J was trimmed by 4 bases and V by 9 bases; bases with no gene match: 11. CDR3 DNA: TGTGCCAGAACCGACAGGGAAGTTAGCTATGGCTACACCTTC. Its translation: CARTDREVSYGYTF.

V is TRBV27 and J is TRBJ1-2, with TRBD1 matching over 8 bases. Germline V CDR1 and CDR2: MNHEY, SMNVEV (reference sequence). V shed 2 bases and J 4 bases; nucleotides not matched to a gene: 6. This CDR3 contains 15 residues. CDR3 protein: CASSLGTGTGYGYTF. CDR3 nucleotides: TGTGCCAGCAGTTTAGGGACCGGGACAGGCTATGGCTACACCTTC.

This chain's CDR3 is CASSESVSSAYEQYF. DNA for the CDR3: TGTGCCAGCAGTGAATCGGTTAGCTCAGCCTACGAGCAGTACTTC. The V and J genes are TRBV6-1 and TRBJ2-7; D is undetermined. The germline V and J ends were trimmed by 2 bases and 2 bases, with 13 bases remaining between them. The germline gives CDR1 MNHNS, CDR2 SASEGT. The CDR3 spans 15 residues.